Below are 8 T cell receptor beta chains sequenced from a single sample in a study of identical twins. A single record per CDR3 protein comes from TCRdb applying MiXCR to the 5' RACE reads. The sample shows about 660,000 distinct CDR3 sequences, about 9.4% of them seen only once. These data were also reused for a study on yellow fever vaccine responses in identical twins.

Sequences were obtained from PBMCs. These receptors were obtained from a woman under 30 in good health.

This clonotype has ten or more counts. The chain uses TRBV12-3 or TRBV12-4 and TRBJ2-7; TRBD1 or TRBD2 may be the D gene (5 bases each). The length of the CDR3 is 15 residues. The V and J ends lost 6 bases and 2 bases respectively, with 17 bases between them. For the CDR3, the DNA is TGTGCCAGCAGGGGATCCCGGGACCCGACCTACGAGCAGTACTTC. This sequence encodes CASRGSRDPTYEQYF.

This clonotype has at least ten counts. The chain is built from TRBV12-3 or TRBV12-4 and TRBJ2-7, with a possible D match to TRBD2 (5 bases). This CDR3 has 13 amino acids. V lost 3 bases to trimming and J lost 6 bases, with 12 bases between them. The CDR3 region is CASSFIREAEQYF. As DNA, the CDR3 is TGTGCCAGCAGTTTTATTCGGGAAGCCGAGCAGTACTTC.

This clonotype came up many times. The chain links TRBV3-1 to TRBJ2-1, with 13 bases identical to TRBD2. Germline CDR1 and CDR2: LGHDT and YNNKEL (reference sequence). CDR3 length: 17 residues. Trimming cost V 2 bases and J 7 bases; bases outside gene matches: 8. CDR3 amino acids: CASSQRPGLAGPNEQFF. In DNA, the CDR3 is TGTGCCAGCAGCCAACGACCGGGACTAGCGGGACCGAATGAGCAGTTCTTC.

The table lists this clonotype with a few counts. The chain is built from TRBV7-2 and TRBJ1-2; tentative D call: TRBD1 (5 bases). The germline V gene encodes CDR1 SGHTA and CDR2 FQGNSA. This CDR3 spans 14 amino acids. Trimming cost V 2 bases and J 4 bases, with 11 bases left between them. CDR3 bases: TGTGCCAGCAGCTTAATTCGCAGGGTCTATGGCTACACCTTC. This encodes CASSLIRRVYGYTF.

This clonotype was found a few times. The chain joins TRBV29-1 to TRBJ2-3; D not resolved. The germline gives CDR1 SQVTM, CDR2 ANQGSEA. The germline V and J ends were trimmed by 3 bases and 7 bases, with 14 bases remaining between them. The CDR3 spans 13 residues. DNA for the CDR3: TGCAGCGTTGAGAGGCGGTACGATAATACGCAGTATTTT. Translating it yields CSVERRYDNTQYF.

The chain has TRBV13 and TRBJ2-7, with D possibly being TRBD1 (6 bases). Trimming removed 5 bases from V and 2 bases from J, with 16 bases in between. The CDR3 sequence is 15 residues long. From germline, CDR1 is PRHDT and CDR2 FYEKMQ (reference sequence). The CDR3 DNA follows: TGTGCCAGCAGCCCCCATCGACAGGACACCTACGAGCAGTACTTC. Its protein product is CASSPHRQDTYEQYF.

The chain recombines TRBV20-1 with TRBJ2-3, with D unresolved. The V end was cut by 2 bases, the J end by 2 bases, with 20 bases between. Germline loops: CDR1 DFQATT, CDR2 SNEGSKA (reference sequence). This CDR3 has 17 amino acids. The CDR3 here is CSARLVTGEEYTDTQYF. The DNA of the CDR3 is TGCAGTGCTAGACTTGTAACCGGCGAGGAATACACAGATACGCAGTATTTT.

The rearrangement uses TRBV5-1 and TRBJ2-7, with TRBD1 as a possible D gene (6 bases). The V and J ends lost 4 bases and 3 bases respectively, with 11 bases between them. The CDR3 consists of 13 residues. Germline lookup yields CDR1 SGHRS and CDR2 YFSETQ. The CDR3 loop reads CASSPGTHYEQYF. As DNA, the CDR3 is TGCGCCAGCAGCCCGGGGACACACTACGAGCAGTACTTC.